The 3 T cell receptor beta chains below all came from one sample that was sequenced in a study of technical replicates of blood from a handful of donors. The table came from immunoSEQ multiplex PCR; TCRdb's copy has only in-frame clones and leaves some out. The sample includes about 69,000 clones, approximately 88% of them seen just once. Input material: PBMCs. The source of these receptors is a human donor in good health. Some clones in this sample may be carry-over from other donors' samples.

This clone has a handful of counts. J is TRBJ2-1 and V is TRBV29-1, with TRBD2 matching over 13 bases. Germline CDR1 and CDR2: SQVTM and ANQGSEA. The CDR3 totals 14 residues. Trimming removed 6 bases from V and 4 bases from J; junction bases left unmatched: 3. The CDR3 DNA reads as TGCAGCGTGAAGGGACTAGCGGGGTACAATGAGCAGTTCTTC. This encodes CSVKGLAGYNEQFF.

The chain's CDR3 is CAWSVPSGTDTQYF. CDR3 sequence (DNA): TGTGCCTGGAGTGTACCCAGCGGCACAGATACGCAGTATTTT. The rearrangement joins TRBV30 to TRBJ2-3; D remains unclear. Trimming removed 0 bases from V and 1 base from J, with 8 bases in between. CDR1 is GTSNPN, CDR2 SVGIG, per germline (reference sequence). The CDR3 runs 14 residues.

This sequence joins TRBV19 and TRBJ1-6; D is ambiguous. CDR1 and CDR2 (germline): LNHDA, SQIVND (reference sequence). This CDR3 contains 15 residues. V gave up 4 bases and J gave up 10 bases, with 17 bases separating them. In DNA form, the CDR3 reads TGTGCCAGTAGTACCTCCGCAGCGGTGGGATCACCCCTCCACTTT. This codes for CASSTSAAVGSPLHF.